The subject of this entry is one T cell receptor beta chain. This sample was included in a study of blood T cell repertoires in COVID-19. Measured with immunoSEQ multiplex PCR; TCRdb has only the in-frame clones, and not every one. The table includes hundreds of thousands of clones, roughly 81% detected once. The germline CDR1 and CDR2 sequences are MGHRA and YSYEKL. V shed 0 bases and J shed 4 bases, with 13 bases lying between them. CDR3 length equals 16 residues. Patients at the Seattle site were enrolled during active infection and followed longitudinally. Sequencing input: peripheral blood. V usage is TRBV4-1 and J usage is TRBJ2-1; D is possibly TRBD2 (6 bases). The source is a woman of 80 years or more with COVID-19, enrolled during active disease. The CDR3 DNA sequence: TGCGCCAGCAGCCAAGAAGGCGGGACCCCATACAATGAGCAGTTCTTC. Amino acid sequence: CASSQEGGTPYNEQFF.